This TCR beta chain originates from a study of blood T cell repertoires in COVID-19 (dated by TCRdb to between 2020 and 2021). For the study in its entirety: The collaborator samples originated in the United States, Italy and Spain and spanned the acute and convalescent phases of COVID-19. The material from the prospective study consisted of cDNA or gDNA derived from T cells, B-cell-depleted T cells, or PBMCs. Where HLA class I and class II types were available, the types were taken from metadata supplied by the sample provider, not from assay-based typing. Sample metadata almost always included a de-identified subject ID, COVID-19 status, age in years and sex. Deeply sampled blood TCRbeta repertoires from subjects exposed to, actively infected with, or recovered from COVID-19 were included in the dataset. The samples were drawn from two sources: the first 160 participants of the ongoing ImmuneRACE study, and 1,254 subjects contributed by 6 global collaborators. A freely available public database, intended as a resource for researchers studying the immune response to SARS-CoV-2, is where the repertoires were released.

TCRbeta CDR3 regions were amplified from genomic DNA using the immunoSEQ Assay, a bias-controlled multiplex PCR. The published analysis was carried out like this. Nucleated cell counts per sample were estimated from amplification of reference gene primers within the assay. To quantify the absolute abundance of each unique TCRbeta CDR3 rearrangement, sequence reads were collapsed and filtered. For each sample, productive Simpson clonality was calculated as the square root of Simpson's diversity index across productive rearrangements. TCRdb limited this immuneACCESS table to in-frame rearrangements with V and J called. A share of clones is missing; checked studies link under half to unresolved V genes, and the rest is unexplained. That table supplies the V and J calls and clone size; D and trimming were determined from the DNA. The sample contains about 240,000 clones, approximately 86% of them found a single time. The ten largest clones take up 2.5% to 3% of the sample.

Summary of the overall study and its limitations: The quantity of clinical and demographic metadata differed by source and by participant and was supplied without curation.

Enrolling through a virtual design, the prospective study's participants ranged in age from roughly 18 to 89 years and lived across roughly 23 United States geographic areas. In the prospective study, cohorts were assigned on the basis of participant-reported clinical history obtained from a screening survey and a study questionnaire. In the prospective study, whole blood, serum and a nasopharyngeal or oropharyngeal swab were collected from each participant by mobile phlebotomists. Prospective study participants could optionally give additional blood draws and questionnaires over a roughly 2-month period. Blood samples from the prospective study were shipped frozen or at room temperature prior to DNA extraction. As regards this clone: This clone's antigen is unknown. No base quality information exists; no much larger clone differs at one position. In the same sample, other DNA sequences code for this CDR3.

The CDR3 numbers 15 residues from cysteine through phenylalanine. Only the CDR3 part of the read is kept: 45 bases, read in frame from the first base. V trim: 4 bases; J trim: 4 bases; unmatched bases: 3. The CDR1 and CDR2 encoded by the germline V gene are LGHNA and YSLEER. The source material was PBMCs or T cells enriched from blood (not recorded which). This receptor was identified in a woman between 25 and 40 years old with acute COVID-19. The rearrangement joined TRBV4-3 to TRBJ2-7; TRBD2 aligns with 14 central bases. Read as DNA, the sequence is TGCGCCAGCAGCCTGGGGACTAGCGGGGGATACGAGCAGTACTTC. Its coded protein is CASSLGTSGGYEQYF.